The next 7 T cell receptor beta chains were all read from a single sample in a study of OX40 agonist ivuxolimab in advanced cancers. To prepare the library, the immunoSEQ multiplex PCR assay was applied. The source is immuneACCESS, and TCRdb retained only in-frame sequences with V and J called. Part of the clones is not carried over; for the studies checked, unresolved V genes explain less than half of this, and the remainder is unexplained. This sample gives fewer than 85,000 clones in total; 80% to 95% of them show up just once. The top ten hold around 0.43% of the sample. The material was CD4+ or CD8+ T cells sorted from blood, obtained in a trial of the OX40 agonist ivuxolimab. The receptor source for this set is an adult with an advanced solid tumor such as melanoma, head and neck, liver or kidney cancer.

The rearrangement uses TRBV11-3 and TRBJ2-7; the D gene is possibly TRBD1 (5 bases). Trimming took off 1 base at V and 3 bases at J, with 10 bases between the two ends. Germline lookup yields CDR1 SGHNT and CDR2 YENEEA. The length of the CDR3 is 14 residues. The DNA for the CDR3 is TGTGCCAGCAGCTTAGGGGGAACAGGCTACGAGCAGTACTTC. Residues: CASSLGGTGYEQYF.

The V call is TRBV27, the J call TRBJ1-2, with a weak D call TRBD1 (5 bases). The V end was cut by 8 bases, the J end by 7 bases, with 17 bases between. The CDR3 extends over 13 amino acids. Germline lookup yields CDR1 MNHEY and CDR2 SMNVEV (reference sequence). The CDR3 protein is CASRTGRGVGYTF. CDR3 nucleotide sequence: TGTGCCAGCCGTACAGGCCGGGGGGTTGGCTACACCTTC.

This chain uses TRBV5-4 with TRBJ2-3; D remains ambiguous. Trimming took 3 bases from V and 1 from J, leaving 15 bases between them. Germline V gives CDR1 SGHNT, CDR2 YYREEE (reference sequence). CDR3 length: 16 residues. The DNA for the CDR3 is TGTGCCAGCAGCTACGCGGTGGATCGGGGCACAGATACGCAGTATTTT. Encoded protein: CASSYAVDRGTDTQYF.

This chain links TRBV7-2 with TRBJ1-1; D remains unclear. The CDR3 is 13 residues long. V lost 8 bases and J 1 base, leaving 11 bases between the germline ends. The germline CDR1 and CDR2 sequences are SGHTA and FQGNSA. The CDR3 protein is CASSSTWNTEAFF. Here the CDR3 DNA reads TGTGCCAGCTCCTCTACCTGGAACACTGAAGCTTTCTTT.

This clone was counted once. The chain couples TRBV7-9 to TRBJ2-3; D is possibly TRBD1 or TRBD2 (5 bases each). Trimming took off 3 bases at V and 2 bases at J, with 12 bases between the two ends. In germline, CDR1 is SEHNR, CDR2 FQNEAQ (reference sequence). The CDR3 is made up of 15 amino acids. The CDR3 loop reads CASSFDWGSTDTQYF. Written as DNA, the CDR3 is TGTGCCAGCAGCTTCGACTGGGGGTCCACAGATACGCAGTATTTT.

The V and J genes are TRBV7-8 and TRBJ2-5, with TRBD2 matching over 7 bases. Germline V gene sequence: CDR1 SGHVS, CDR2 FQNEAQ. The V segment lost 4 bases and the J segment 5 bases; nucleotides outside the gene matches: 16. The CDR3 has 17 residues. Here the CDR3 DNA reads TGTGCCAGCAGCTCGAAACTTAGACTAGCCGACGCGGAGACCCAGTACTTC. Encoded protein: CASSSKLRLADAETQYF. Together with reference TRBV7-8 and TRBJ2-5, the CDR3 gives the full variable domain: GAGVSQSPRYKVAKRGQDVALRCDPISGHVSLFWYQQALGQGPEFLTYFQNEAQLDKSGLPSDRFFAERPEGSVSTLKIQRTQQEDSAVYLCASSSKLRLADAETQYFGPGTRLLVL.

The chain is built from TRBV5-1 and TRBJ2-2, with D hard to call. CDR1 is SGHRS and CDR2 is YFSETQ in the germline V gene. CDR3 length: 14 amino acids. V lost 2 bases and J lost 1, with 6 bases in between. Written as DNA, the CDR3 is TGCGCCAGCAGCTTTTCCCTGAACACCGGGGAGCTGTTTTTT. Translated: CASSFSLNTGELFF.